This TCR beta chain was sequenced for a study of T cell responses to AZD1222 COVID-19 vaccine. General study points: White British ancestry dominated among donors, who included more females, and clonal diversity was possibly underestimated. Dominant at 160-218 and 743-854, vaccine-associated CD4 TCRs also spanned spike.

The CDR3 spans 15 residues. Unmatched junction bases numbered 7, after V lost 0 bases and J lost 5 bases. CDR1 SGHNT and CDR2 YYREEE come from the germline V gene (reference sequence). The data were produced by immunoSEQ multiplex PCR, yet TCRdb's version contains in-frame clones alone and is incomplete. This sample's clone table lists about 140,000 clones. As concerns this clone: Its antigen is as yet unknown.

Sequencing was carried out using peripheral blood. The origin of this receptor is an adult in good health. The rearrangement uses TRBV5-4 and TRBJ2-5; 7 nucleotides align to TRBD1. The CDR3 nucleotides read TGTGCCAGCAGCTTGGTTGACAGGGTAAAGGAGACCCAGTACTTC. Amino acid sequence: CASSLVDRVKETQYF.